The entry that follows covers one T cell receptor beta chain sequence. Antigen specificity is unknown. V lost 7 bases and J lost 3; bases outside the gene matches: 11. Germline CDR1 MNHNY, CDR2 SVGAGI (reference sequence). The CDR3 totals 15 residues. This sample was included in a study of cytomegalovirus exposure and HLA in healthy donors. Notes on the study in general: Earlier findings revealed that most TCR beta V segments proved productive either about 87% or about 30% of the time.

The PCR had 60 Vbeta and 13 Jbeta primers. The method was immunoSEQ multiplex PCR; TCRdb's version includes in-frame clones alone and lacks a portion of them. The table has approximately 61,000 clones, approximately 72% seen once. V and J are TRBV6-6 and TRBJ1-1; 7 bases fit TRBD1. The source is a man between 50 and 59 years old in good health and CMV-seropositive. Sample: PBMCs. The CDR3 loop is CASIIEGAGDTEAFF. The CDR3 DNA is TGTGCCAGCATTATCGAGGGGGCCGGTGACACTGAAGCTTTCTTT.